This paragraph covers one T cell receptor beta chain sequence. The sample belongs to a study of blood T cell repertoires in COVID-19. In the study overall: The cDNA or gDNA used as material had been derived from T cells, B-cell-depleted T cells, or PBMCs.

Data came from immunoSEQ multiplex PCR; TCRdb stores just in-frame clones and leaves some out. The sample carries about 140,000 clones, about 87% recorded once. The sample consisted of peripheral blood. The source of this sequence is a woman between 40 and 50 years old with acute or convalescent COVID-19.

The CDR3 coding sequence is TGTGCCAGCAGATTTCCGGGACAAGGGGAAGTTAAGACTGAAGCTTTCTTT. Translated, it gives CASRFPGQGEVKTEAFF. V usage is TRBV5-8 and J usage is TRBJ1-1; D might be TRBD1 (6 bases). The CDR3 runs 17 residues. The germline CDR1 and CDR2 sequences are SGHTS and YDEGEE. Trimming took 5 bases from V and 5 from J, leaving 25 bases between them.